A selection of T cell receptor beta chains follows, all from one sample in a study of human T cells and chemical hapten exposure. TCRdb recomputed calls from the RACE reads with MiXCR, one row per CDR3 protein. The profile covers 95,000 to 150,000 distinct CDR3 sequences, with roughly 13% appearing a single time and around 2.8% taken by the ten largest. The starting material was whole blood, obtained in connection with sensitization to the hapten diphenylcyclopropenone (DPC). These receptors were taken from a woman aged 18-29 years with alopecia areata. Some clones in this sample may be carry-over from other donors' samples. The CDR3 runs from the conserved cysteine through the conserved F or W. A D gene is named only where the DNA matches it firmly. Size is omitted from some rows. Given values are once, few, many or a class for expanded clones.

v_call: TRBV4-3
j_call: TRBJ1-1
d_call: NA
clone_size: NA
cdr3_nt: TGCGCCAGCAGCCAAGAGTGGGGGGCCAGGACTGAAGCTTTCTTT
cdr3_aa: CASSQEWGARTEAFF

v_call: TRBV4-2
j_call: TRBJ1-5
d_call: TRBD1
clone_size: NA
cdr3_nt: TGTGCCAGCAGCCAAGATGGGACAGGGGCATTGCGCAATCAGCCCCAGCATTTT
cdr3_aa: CASSQDGTGALRNQPQHF

v_call: TRBV6-5
j_call: TRBJ2-7
d_call: TRBD1
clone_size: few
cdr3_nt: TGTGCCAGCAGTACCCGGAGGACAGGGTCCGAGCAGTACTTC
cdr3_aa: CASSTRRTGSEQYF

v_call: TRBV12-3/TRBV12-4
j_call: TRBJ2-3
d_call: NA
clone_size: few
cdr3_nt: TGTGCCAGCAGTTTAGTGGTCCCCGGGACAGATACGCAGTATTTT
cdr3_aa: CASSLVVPGTDTQYF

v_call: TRBV20-1
j_call: TRBJ1-4
d_call: TRBD1
clone_size: many
cdr3_nt: TGCAGTGCTAGTAGGGGACAGTTACTCACAACTAATGAAAAACTGTTTTTT
cdr3_aa: CSASRGQLLTTNEKLFF

v_call: TRBV9
j_call: TRBJ2-1
d_call: NA
clone_size: NA
cdr3_nt: TGTGCCAGCAGCCCTCGAGGGGGAGGGACGAATGAGCAGTTCTTC
cdr3_aa: CASSPRGGGTNEQFF

v_call: TRBV20-1
j_call: TRBJ2-3
d_call: TRBD2
clone_size: NA
cdr3_nt: TGCAGTGCTTCCTTCGGACTAGGCCACACAGATACGCAGTATTTT
cdr3_aa: CSASFGLGHTDTQYF

v_call: TRBV6-2/TRBV6-3
j_call: TRBJ2-7
d_call: NA
clone_size: NA
cdr3_nt: TGTGCCAGCAGTGCGACGACGAACGAGCAGTACTTC
cdr3_aa: CASSATTNEQYF

v_call: TRBV29-1
j_call: TRBJ1-3
d_call: NA
clone_size: many
cdr3_nt: TGCGGCCAGGGCGGGGACTCTGGAAACACCATATATTTT
cdr3_aa: CGQGGDSGNTIYF

v_call: TRBV18
j_call: TRBJ2-5
d_call: NA
clone_size: NA
cdr3_nt: TGTGCCAGCTCACAACAGTCAGGGAAAGAGACCCAGTACTTC
cdr3_aa: CASSQQSGKETQYF

v_call: TRBV20-1
j_call: TRBJ1-1
d_call: TRBD1
clone_size: many
cdr3_nt: TGCAGTTCTCGGGACAGGATGAACACTGAAGCTTTCTTT
cdr3_aa: CSSRDRMNTEAFF

v_call: TRBV20-1
j_call: TRBJ1-3
d_call: NA
clone_size: NA
cdr3_nt: TGCAGTGCTAGGGCGTTCTCTGGAAACACCATATATTTT
cdr3_aa: CSARAFSGNTIYF

v_call: TRBV5-6
j_call: TRBJ1-3
d_call: TRBD1
clone_size: NA
cdr3_nt: TGTGCCAGCCGGACAGGGGGCTACTCTGGAAACACCATATATTTT
cdr3_aa: CASRTGGYSGNTIYF

v_call: TRBV6-1
j_call: TRBJ2-7
d_call: NA
clone_size: few
cdr3_nt: TGTGCCAGCAGTGAAGCAAACAAATTCTACGAGCAGTACTTC
cdr3_aa: CASSEANKFYEQYF

v_call: TRBV12-3/TRBV12-4
j_call: TRBJ2-5
d_call: NA
clone_size: few
cdr3_nt: TGTGCCAGCAGTTTGGATAGCTGGGAGACCCAGTACTTC
cdr3_aa: CASSLDSWETQYF

v_call: TRBV28
j_call: TRBJ1-1
d_call: NA
clone_size: few
cdr3_nt: TGTGCCAGCAGTCCCCCCGGGGGGGGAGCTTTCTTT
cdr3_aa: CASSPPGGGAFF

v_call: TRBV25-1
j_call: TRBJ2-2
d_call: NA
clone_size: many
cdr3_nt: TGTGCCAGCAGTGAATATGGGGGGACCACCGGGGAGCTGTTTTTT
cdr3_aa: CASSEYGGTTGELFF

v_call: TRBV11-1
j_call: TRBJ1-3
d_call: TRBD1
clone_size: many
cdr3_nt: TGTGCCAGCAGCTATTCCGGGACAGCTGGAAACACCATATATTTT
cdr3_aa: CASSYSGTAGNTIYF

v_call: TRBV10-2
j_call: TRBJ2-5
d_call: NA
clone_size: NA
cdr3_nt: TGCACCAGCAGTGCATCCGAAGGGACCCAGTACTTC
cdr3_aa: CTSSASEGTQYF

v_call: TRBV11-2
j_call: TRBJ1-4
d_call: NA
clone_size: NA
cdr3_nt: TGTGCCAGCAGCTTAGTGACGGGGTTCACTAATGAAAAACTGTTTTTT
cdr3_aa: CASSLVTGFTNEKLFF

v_call: TRBV20-1
j_call: TRBJ1-1
d_call: TRBD1
clone_size: NA
cdr3_nt: TGCAGTGCTGCCTCGGACAGGGGGTTCACTGAAGCTTTCTTT
cdr3_aa: CSAASDRGFTEAFF

v_call: TRBV7-6
j_call: TRBJ2-6
d_call: TRBD1
clone_size: few
cdr3_nt: TGTGCCAGCAGCCAACCTCCGGGACAGGGGCAATCTGGGGCCAACGTCCTGACTTTC
cdr3_aa: CASSQPPGQGQSGANVLTF

v_call: TRBV20-1
j_call: TRBJ1-1
d_call: TRBD1
clone_size: NA
cdr3_nt: TGCAGTGCCTTCACAGGGGTCCTCTTTGAAGCTTTCTTT
cdr3_aa: CSAFTGVLFEAFF

v_call: TRBV4-2
j_call: TRBJ1-6
d_call: TRBD1
clone_size: few
cdr3_nt: TGTGCCAGCAGCCGGGAGACAGGGGGCTCCTATAATTCACCCCTCCACTTT
cdr3_aa: CASSRETGGSYNSPLHF

v_call: TRBV28
j_call: TRBJ2-7
d_call: TRBD1
clone_size: many
cdr3_nt: TGTGCCAGCAATACACCGGGACAGCCCTACGAGCAGTACTTC
cdr3_aa: CASNTPGQPYEQYF

v_call: TRBV6-1
j_call: TRBJ2-1
d_call: TRBD1
clone_size: many
cdr3_nt: TGTGCCAGCAGTGGGGGACAGGGAAGGCGCAATGAGCAGTTCTTC
cdr3_aa: CASSGGQGRRNEQFF

v_call: TRBV9
j_call: TRBJ2-5
d_call: TRBD1
clone_size: NA
cdr3_nt: TGTGCCAGCAGCGTAGAAGGGGGCTTGGAGACCCAGTACTTC
cdr3_aa: CASSVEGGLETQYF

v_call: TRBV28
j_call: TRBJ1-5
d_call: NA
clone_size: NA
cdr3_nt: TGTGCCAGCAGTTTTTGGGGGGACAATCAGCCCCAGCATTTT
cdr3_aa: CASSFWGDNQPQHF

v_call: TRBV20-1
j_call: TRBJ2-7
d_call: NA
clone_size: few
cdr3_nt: TGCAGTGCGCGGGACCGATCCTACGAGCAGTACTTC
cdr3_aa: CSARDRSYEQYF

v_call: TRBV7-2
j_call: TRBJ2-7
d_call: NA
clone_size: few
cdr3_nt: TGTGCCAGCAGCTACGAATCCGGGCCGAGGGAGCAGTACTTC
cdr3_aa: CASSYESGPREQYF

v_call: TRBV18
j_call: TRBJ2-3
d_call: TRBD1
clone_size: NA
cdr3_nt: TGTGCCAGCTCACCACCGCAGACAGGGCGAGATACGCAGTATTTT
cdr3_aa: CASSPPQTGRDTQYF